Listed below are T cell receptor beta chains from one sample, sequenced in a study of blood T cell repertoires in COVID-19. This table comes from immunoSEQ multiplex PCR, and its TCRdb copy is limited to in-frame clones, with some not included. In the table there are more than 120,000 clones, more than 70% of which are singletons. Sequencing input: peripheral blood. These receptors originate from a human donor in a cohort sampled during active COVID-19. Both conserved end residues are part of each CDR3. The D gene is left open where the match is weak. Clone size is given for some rows only: seen once, a few or many times, or a class if the clone is expanded.

clone size: -; J gene: TRBJ1-4; D gene: -; V gene: TRBV2; CDR3 protein: CASSELSHEKLFF; CDR3 DNA: TGTGCCAGCAGTGAGCTAAGTCACGAAAAACTGTTTTTT
clone size: -; J gene: TRBJ2-5; D gene: -; V gene: TRBV11-1; CDR3 protein: CASSATEAFQETQYF; CDR3 DNA: TGTGCCAGCAGCGCGACAGAAGCATTCCAAGAGACCCAGTACTTC
clone size: once; J gene: TRBJ2-7; D gene: -; V gene: TRBV2; CDR3 protein: CASSEGWQIYEQYF; CDR3 DNA: TGTGCCAGCAGTGAAGGTTGGCAGATCTACGAGCAGTACTTC
clone size: -; J gene: TRBJ1-2; D gene: TRBD1; V gene: TRBV30; CDR3 protein: CAWSKKGQGGGYTF; CDR3 DNA: TGTGCCTGGAGTAAAAAAGGACAGGGGGGTGGCTACACCTTC
clone size: -; J gene: TRBJ1-4; D gene: -; V gene: TRBV2; CDR3 protein: CASDRGRRGEKLFF; CDR3 DNA: TGTGCCAGCGATCGAGGGCGCAGGGGTGAAAAACTGTTTTTT
clone size: -; J gene: TRBJ2-1; D gene: -; V gene: TRBV10-1; CDR3 protein: CASSDTEEGNSGFF; CDR3 DNA: TGCGCCAGCAGTGACACAGAAGAGGGCAACTCGGGGTTCTTC
clone size: -; J gene: TRBJ1-2; D gene: -; V gene: TRBV5-1; CDR3 protein: CASSPQAARGIDGYTF; CDR3 DNA: TGCGCCAGCAGCCCCCAGGCTGCCAGGGGAATTGACGGCTACACCTTC
clone size: -; J gene: TRBJ1-5; D gene: TRBD1; V gene: TRBV6-5; CDR3 protein: CASRTGGQPQHF; CDR3 DNA: TGTGCCAGTAGGACAGGGGGTCAGCCCCAGCATTTT
clone size: -; J gene: TRBJ1-1; D gene: -; V gene: TRBV9; CDR3 protein: CASSGDGRGSGTEAFF; CDR3 DNA: TGTGCCAGCAGCGGAGACGGTAGGGGGTCGGGCACTGAAGCTTTCTTT
clone size: few; J gene: TRBJ1-5; D gene: -; V gene: TRBV27; CDR3 protein: CASSFHGNQPQHF; CDR3 DNA: TGTGCCAGCAGTTTCCATGGCAATCAGCCCCAGCATTTT
clone size: -; J gene: TRBJ1-5; D gene: TRBD1; V gene: TRBV3-1/TRBV3-2; CDR3 protein: CASSQGTGGSRPQHF; CDR3 DNA: TGTGCCAGCAGCCAGGGTACAGGGGGGAGTCGGCCCCAGCATTTT
clone size: -; J gene: TRBJ2-5; D gene: -; V gene: TRBV3-1/TRBV3-2; CDR3 protein: CASSLRTEETQYF; CDR3 DNA: TGTGCCAGCAGCCTAAGGACAGAAGAGACCCAGTACTTC
clone size: -; J gene: TRBJ2-7; D gene: -; V gene: TRBV5-1; CDR3 protein: CASSLRQGGYEQYF; CDR3 DNA: TGCGCCAGCAGCTTGAGGCAGGGAGGCTACGAGCAGTACTTC
clone size: -; J gene: TRBJ1-2; D gene: TRBD1; V gene: TRBV6-5; CDR3 protein: CASSIGTVRYGYTF; CDR3 DNA: TGTGCCAGCAGTATCGGGACAGTTCGCTATGGCTACACCTTC
clone size: -; J gene: TRBJ1-1; D gene: TRBD1; V gene: TRBV18; CDR3 protein: CASSKQGAGFF; CDR3 DNA: TGTGCCAGCTCGAAACAGGGGGCAGGTTTCTTT
clone size: -; J gene: TRBJ2-5; D gene: TRBD2; V gene: TRBV6-2/TRBV6-3; CDR3 protein: CASSSPGGVGETQYF; CDR3 DNA: TGTGCCAGCAGTTCACCCGGGGGGGTAGGGGAGACCCAGTACTTC
clone size: -; J gene: TRBJ2-2; D gene: TRBD2; V gene: TRBV7-2; CDR3 protein: CASSSRTSGGYTGELFF; CDR3 DNA: TGTGCCAGCAGCTCGCGGACTAGCGGGGGTTACACCGGGGAGCTGTTTTTT
clone size: -; J gene: TRBJ2-1; D gene: -; V gene: TRBV7-9; CDR3 protein: CASSLASGDEQFF; CDR3 DNA: TGTGCCAGCAGCTTAGCGAGCGGTGATGAGCAGTTCTTC
clone size: -; J gene: TRBJ2-1; D gene: TRBD2; V gene: TRBV6-5; CDR3 protein: CASSYGGGLAGNEQFF; CDR3 DNA: TGTGCCAGCAGTTACGGGGGGGGACTAGCGGGGAATGAGCAGTTCTTC
clone size: -; J gene: TRBJ1-5; D gene: TRBD1; V gene: TRBV27; CDR3 protein: CASSETGAAQPQHF; CDR3 DNA: TGTGCCAGCAGTGAAACAGGGGCGGCTCAGCCCCAGCATTTT
clone size: -; J gene: TRBJ2-5; D gene: -; V gene: TRBV6-6; CDR3 protein: CASRQNTRSETQYF; CDR3 DNA: TGTGCCAGCAGACAAAATACTAGGTCGGAGACCCAGTACTTC
clone size: -; J gene: TRBJ2-7; D gene: TRBD2; V gene: TRBV19; CDR3 protein: CASSIRLAGAPYEQYF; CDR3 DNA: TGTGCCAGTAGTATAAGACTAGCGGGGGCCCCCTACGAGCAGTACTTC
clone size: -; J gene: TRBJ2-7; D gene: TRBD1; V gene: TRBV13; CDR3 protein: CASSHRDRSYEQYF; CDR3 DNA: TGTGCCAGCAGTCATCGGGACAGGAGCTACGAGCAGTACTTC
clone size: -; J gene: TRBJ1-2; D gene: -; V gene: TRBV19; CDR3 protein: CASSPPLVRGSYGYTF; CDR3 DNA: TGTGCCAGTAGTCCCCCGCTCGTCAGGGGCAGTTATGGCTACACCTTC
clone size: -; J gene: TRBJ2-3; D gene: -; V gene: TRBV24-1; CDR3 protein: CATSDPAEGTDTQYF; CDR3 DNA: TGTGCCACCAGTGATCCGGCGGAGGGCACAGATACGCAGTATTTT
clone size: -; J gene: TRBJ2-3; D gene: TRBD2; V gene: TRBV11-3; CDR3 protein: CASSLGTSGRTDTQYF; CDR3 DNA: TGTGCCAGCAGCTTAGGGACTAGCGGCCGCACAGATACGCAGTATTTT
clone size: -; J gene: TRBJ2-1; D gene: TRBD2; V gene: TRBV5-6; CDR3 protein: CASSFPPGLGSYNEQFF; CDR3 DNA: TGTGCCAGCAGCTTCCCCCCGGGACTAGGCTCCTACAATGAGCAGTTCTTC
clone size: -; J gene: TRBJ2-7; D gene: -; V gene: TRBV4-1; CDR3 protein: CASSQISSYEQYF; CDR3 DNA: TGCGCCAGCAGCCAGATCAGCTCCTACGAGCAGTACTTC
clone size: -; J gene: TRBJ1-1; D gene: TRBD1; V gene: TRBV15; CDR3 protein: CATSRLGQGNTEAFF; CDR3 DNA: TGTGCCACCAGCAGGTTGGGACAGGGGAACACTGAAGCTTTCTTT
clone size: -; J gene: TRBJ2-2; D gene: -; V gene: TRBV6-5; CDR3 protein: CASSYHGGPRTGELFF; CDR3 DNA: TGTGCCAGCAGTTACCACGGGGGGCCGCGCACCGGGGAGCTGTTTTTT
clone size: -; J gene: TRBJ1-2; D gene: TRBD1; V gene: TRBV5-1; CDR3 protein: CASSPSTGDYGYTF; CDR3 DNA: TGCGCCAGCAGCCCCTCAACAGGGGACTATGGCTACACCTTC
clone size: few; J gene: TRBJ1-6; D gene: TRBD1; V gene: TRBV11-2; CDR3 protein: CASSHGQGAEPLHF; CDR3 DNA: TGTGCCAGCAGCCATGGACAGGGGGCGGAACCCCTCCACTTT
clone size: -; J gene: TRBJ1-5; D gene: -; V gene: TRBV6-2/TRBV6-3; CDR3 protein: CASSNGGGPNQPQHF; CDR3 DNA: TGTGCCAGCAGTAACGGGGGAGGCCCCAATCAGCCCCAGCATTTT
clone size: -; J gene: TRBJ1-2; D gene: -; V gene: TRBV29-1; CDR3 protein: CSVGGEGNYGYTF; CDR3 DNA: TGCAGCGTTGGGGGGGAAGGGAACTATGGCTACACCTTC
clone size: once; J gene: TRBJ1-6; D gene: -; V gene: TRBV7-8; CDR3 protein: CASSLGGRQLGSPLHF; CDR3 DNA: TGTGCCAGCAGCTTAGGGGGGAGGCAGTTGGGCTCACCCCTCCACTTT
clone size: -; J gene: TRBJ2-4; D gene: -; V gene: TRBV2; CDR3 protein: CASSAFNGNIQYF; CDR3 DNA: TGTGCCAGCAGTGCCTTTAACGGAAACATTCAGTACTTC